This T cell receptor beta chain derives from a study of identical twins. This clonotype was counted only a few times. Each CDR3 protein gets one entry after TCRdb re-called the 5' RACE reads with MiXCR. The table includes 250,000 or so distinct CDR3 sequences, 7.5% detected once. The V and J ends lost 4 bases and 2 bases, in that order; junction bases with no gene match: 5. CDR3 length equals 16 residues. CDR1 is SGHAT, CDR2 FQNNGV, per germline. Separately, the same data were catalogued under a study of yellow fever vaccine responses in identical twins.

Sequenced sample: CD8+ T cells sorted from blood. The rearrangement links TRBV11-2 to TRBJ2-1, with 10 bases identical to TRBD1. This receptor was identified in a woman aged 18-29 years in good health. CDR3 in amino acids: CASSSRDRGPYNEQFF. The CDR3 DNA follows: TGTGCCAGCAGCTCCCGCGACAGGGGGCCCTACAATGAGCAGTTCTTC.